This T cell receptor (beta chain) was identified in a study of shared clonotypes between healthy human individuals. The overall study: A few men and two women, aged 18 to 49, were donors. Three CD4 naive, three CD4 memory, two CD8 naive and one CD8 memory plate were used per donor.

The run depth of the assay was deep. Only in-frame clones appear in the TCRdb table, and some are missing; sequencing was by immunoSEQ multiplex PCR. The sample consists of 850,000 to 1,200,000 clones, about 76% of them appearing once. Study outcomes and limitations: Researchers found naive subsets generally carried larger estimated richness than memory subsets.

V lost 0 bases and J lost 4; bases outside the gene matches: 8. The CDR3 is 16 amino acids. Germline assignment: CDR1 SGHRS and CDR2 YFSETQ. Concerning this clone: Its antigen is unidentified.

This sequence originates from a man between 18 and 35 years old in good health. The V call is TRBV5-1, the J call TRBJ1-2, with 8 bases fitting TRBD1. Input material: memory CD4+ T cells sorted from blood. Subset reported: CD45RA-negative fraction. The CDR3 here is CASSLGQGFILYGYTF. In DNA form, the CDR3 reads TGCGCCAGCAGCTTGGGACAGGGGTTCATTCTCTATGGCTACACCTTC.